This is a list of T cell receptor beta chains from one sample in a study of regulatory T cells in long-lasting Graves disease. TCRdb reprocessed the multiplex PCR reads via MiXCR and lists one record per CDR3 protein. The sample includes fewer than 400,000 distinct CDR3 sequences, about a fifth of them seen just once. The source material was peripheral blood mononuclear cells (PBMCs), sampled when the disease was refractory, from a patient treated with antithyroid drugs. These receptors all stem from a female donor with Graves disease. The CDR3 runs from the conserved cysteine through the conserved F or W. The order of the fields is V gene, J gene, CDR3 protein.

V: TRBV20-1; J: TRBJ1-3; CDR3: CSVMKAGNTIYF
V: TRBV5-6; J: TRBJ2-7; CDR3: CASSRLERQYF
V: TRBV7-2; J: TRBJ1-3; CDR3: CASSLGKAGNTIYF
V: TRBV24-1; J: TRBJ1-1; CDR3: CATIGAGHSNTEAFF
V: TRBV7-8; J: TRBJ2-5; CDR3: CASSLTSGAHF
V: TRBV12-3/TRBV12-4; J: TRBJ2-7; CDR3: CASRAGAGEEQYF
V: TRBV12-3/TRBV12-4; J: TRBJ1-2; CDR3: CASSFLRPTNYGYTF
V: TRBV20-1; J: TRBJ1-1; CDR3: CSALPGMNTEAFF
V: TRBV29-1; J: TRBJ2-5; CDR3: CSVVRGQGTETQYF
V: TRBV6-5; J: TRBJ1-1; CDR3: CASSLGQGVNTEAFF
V: TRBV20-1; J: TRBJ2-5; CDR3: CSAREIGYKETQYF
V: TRBV19; J: TRBJ1-5; CDR3: CASSGGHSNQPQHF
V: TRBV20-1; J: TRBJ2-6; CDR3: CSVRGAEGGPGLGANVLTF
V: TRBV4-2; J: TRBJ2-7; CDR3: CASSQNLGASGSYEQYF
V: TRBV7-9; J: TRBJ1-1; CDR3: CASSFSGGGDENTEAFF